The T cell receptor (beta chain) under discussion was sequenced for a study of cytomegalovirus exposure and HLA in healthy donors. Use of 60 Vbeta and 13 Jbeta primers characterized the PCR. Profiled with immunoSEQ multiplex PCR; TCRdb holds only in-frame clones, not every one. The sample comprises 150,000 to 200,000 clones, around 72% of which are singletons, and approximately 1.5% rests with the top ten. This TCR derives from a man aged 50-59 years in good health and CMV-seronegative. Input material: PBMCs.

CDR3 loop: CASSLDSGGANEQFF. In DNA form, the CDR3 reads TGTGCCAGCAGCTTAGATAGCGGGGGGGCAAATGAGCAGTTCTTC. The rearrangement links TRBV13 to TRBJ2-1; 11 bases align to TRBD2. Germline CDR1 and CDR2: PRHDT and FYEKMQ (reference sequence). V gave up 1 base and J gave up 7 bases; unmatched junction bases: 3. There are 15 residues in the CDR3.